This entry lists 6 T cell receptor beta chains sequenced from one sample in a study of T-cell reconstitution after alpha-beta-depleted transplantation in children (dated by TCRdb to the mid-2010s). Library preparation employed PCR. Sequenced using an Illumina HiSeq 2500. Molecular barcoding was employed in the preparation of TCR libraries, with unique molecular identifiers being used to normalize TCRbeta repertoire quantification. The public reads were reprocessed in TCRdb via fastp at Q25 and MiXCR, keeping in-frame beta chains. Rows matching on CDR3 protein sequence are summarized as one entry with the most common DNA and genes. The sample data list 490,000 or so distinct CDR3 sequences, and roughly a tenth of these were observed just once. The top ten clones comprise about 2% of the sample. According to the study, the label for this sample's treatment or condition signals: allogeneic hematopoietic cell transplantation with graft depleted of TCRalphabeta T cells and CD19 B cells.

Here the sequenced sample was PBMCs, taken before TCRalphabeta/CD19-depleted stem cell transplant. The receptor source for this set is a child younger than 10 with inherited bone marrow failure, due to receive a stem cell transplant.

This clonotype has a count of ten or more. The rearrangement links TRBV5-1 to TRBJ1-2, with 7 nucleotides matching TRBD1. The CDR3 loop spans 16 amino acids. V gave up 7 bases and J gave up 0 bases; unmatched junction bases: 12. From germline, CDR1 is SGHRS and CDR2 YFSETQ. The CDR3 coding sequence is TGCGCCAGCCACACTAGGGGGCAAACCTCTAACTATGGCTACACCTTC. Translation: CASHTRGQTSNYGYTF.

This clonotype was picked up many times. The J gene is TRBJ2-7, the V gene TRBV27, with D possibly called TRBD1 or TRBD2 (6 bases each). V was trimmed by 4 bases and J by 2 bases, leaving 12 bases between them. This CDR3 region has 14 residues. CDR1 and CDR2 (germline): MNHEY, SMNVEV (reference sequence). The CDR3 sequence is CASSSRGGPYEQYF. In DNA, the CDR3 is TGTGCCAGCAGTTCACGAGGGGGGCCCTACGAGCAGTACTTC.

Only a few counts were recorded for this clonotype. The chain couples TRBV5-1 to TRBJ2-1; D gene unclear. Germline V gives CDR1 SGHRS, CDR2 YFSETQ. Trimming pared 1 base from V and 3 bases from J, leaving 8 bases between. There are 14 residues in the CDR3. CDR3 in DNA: TGCGCCAGCAGCTTGCGACCAATCTACAATGAGCAGTTCTTC. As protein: CASSLRPIYNEQFF.

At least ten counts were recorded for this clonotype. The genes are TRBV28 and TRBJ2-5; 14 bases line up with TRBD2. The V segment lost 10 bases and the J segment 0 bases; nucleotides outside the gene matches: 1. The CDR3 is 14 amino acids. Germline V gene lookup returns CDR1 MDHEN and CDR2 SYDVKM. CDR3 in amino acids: CATGLAGDQETQYF. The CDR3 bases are TGTGCCACGGGACTAGCGGGGGACCAAGAGACCCAGTACTTC.

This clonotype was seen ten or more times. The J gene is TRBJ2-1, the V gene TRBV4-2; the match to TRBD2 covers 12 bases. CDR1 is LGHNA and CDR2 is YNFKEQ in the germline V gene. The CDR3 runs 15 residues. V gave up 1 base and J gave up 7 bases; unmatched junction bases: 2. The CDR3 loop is CASSQALAGGNEQFF. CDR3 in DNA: TGTGCCAGCAGCCAAGCCCTAGCGGGAGGGAATGAGCAGTTCTTC.

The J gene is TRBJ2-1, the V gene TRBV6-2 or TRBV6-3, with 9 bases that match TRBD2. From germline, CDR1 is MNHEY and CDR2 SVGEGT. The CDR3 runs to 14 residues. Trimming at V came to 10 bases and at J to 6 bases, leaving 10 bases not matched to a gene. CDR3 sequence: CATDASGNINEQFF. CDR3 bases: TGTGCCACCGATGCTAGCGGGAATATCAATGAGCAGTTCTTC.